Shown below are 17 T cell receptor beta chains from a single sample sequenced in a study of blood T cell repertoires in COVID-19. Generated by immunoSEQ multiplex PCR, the TCRdb table keeps only in-frame clones and is missing some. The sample includes about 86,000 clones, about nine tenths of them seen just once. Sequences were obtained from peripheral blood. These receptors were obtained from a human donor in a cohort sampled during active COVID-19.

The chain joins TRBV14 to TRBJ2-3; D might be TRBD1 (6 bases). Per the germline V gene, CDR1 is SGHDN and CDR2 is FVKESK. Trimming stripped 4 bases from V and 2 bases from J, with 10 bases between. The CDR3 is made up of 14 amino acids. The CDR3 coding sequence is TGTGCCAGCAGCCCCGGGACATTCACAGATACGCAGTATTTT. Its translation is CASSPGTFTDTQYF.

This sequence joins TRBV6-5 and TRBJ2-1; TRBD2 aligns across 9 bases. V lost 0 bases, J lost 6 bases, and 6 bases stayed unmatched. CDR1 and CDR2 from the germline V gene are MNHEY and SVGAGI. This CDR3 has 16 amino acids. For the CDR3, the DNA is TGTGCCAGCAGTTACTCTAGCGGGAGAATCCCCAATGAGCAGTTCTTC. Protein product: CASSYSSGRIPNEQFF.

The CDR3 loop reads CASSESSAGGNTDTQYF. Here the CDR3 DNA reads TGCGCCAGCAGTGAGTCGTCGGCGGGAGGTAACACAGATACGCAGTATTTT. The genes are TRBV10-1 and TRBJ2-3, with 8 bases that match TRBD2. The CDR3 spans 17 residues. CDR1 WNHNN and CDR2 SYGVQD come from the germline V gene (reference sequence). Germline trimming cut 0 bases from V and 2 bases from J; bases unmatched to any gene: 7.

The chain employs TRBV19 and TRBJ2-1, with 11 bases identical to TRBD1. The junction had 8 bases not matched to a gene; V was cut back by 4 bases and J by 6 bases. Germline CDR1 LNHDA, CDR2 SQIVND (reference sequence). The CDR3 has 16 residues. DNA of the CDR3: TGTGCCAGTAGTAGCCCTGGGGACAGGGGGGGCAATGAGCAGTTCTTC. Protein: CASSSPGDRGGNEQFF.

The J gene is TRBJ2-3, the V gene TRBV27; the match to TRBD1 covers 10 bases. The CDR3 extends over 16 amino acids. The germline V gene encodes CDR1 MNHEY and CDR2 SMNVEV (reference sequence). The V segment lost 2 bases and the J segment 1 base; nucleotides outside the gene matches: 3. The DNA for the CDR3 is TGTGCCAGCAGTTTAGGGACAGGGGCGCGCACAGATACGCAGTATTTT. Amino acid sequence: CASSLGTGARTDTQYF.

The gene calls are TRBV10-1 and TRBJ2-4; 8 nucleotides match TRBD2. V gave up 2 bases and J gave up 1 base; unmatched junction bases: 4. Per the germline V gene, CDR1 is WNHNN and CDR2 is SYGVQD (reference sequence). This CDR3 spans 16 amino acids. The CDR3 here is CASSESGRSAKNIQYF. DNA of the CDR3: TGCGCCAGCAGTGAGAGCGGGAGATCGGCCAAAAACATTCAGTACTTC.

This clone appeared a few times. The rearrangement links TRBV28 to TRBJ2-2; a possible D gene is TRBD1 (7 bases). Germline V gives CDR1 MDHEN, CDR2 SYDVKM. This CDR3 contains 15 residues. Deletions cut 9 bases from V and 7 bases from J, with 21 bases between. This CDR3 is CASFSPGGKNGELFF. DNA of the CDR3: TGTGCCAGTTTTTCACCAGGGGGGAAGAACGGGGAGCTGTTTTTT.

The V and J genes are TRBV28 and TRBJ1-5; possible D gene TRBD1, 5 bases. Germline-derived CDR1 and CDR2 are MDHEN and SYDVKM. The CDR3 totals 14 residues. Trimming took off 8 bases at V and 7 bases at J, with 18 bases between the two ends. CDR3 loop: CASEWEGDGQPQHF. The CDR3 nucleotides read TGTGCCAGCGAGTGGGAAGGGGATGGCCAGCCCCAGCATTTT.

A single count supports this clone. The V and J genes are TRBV18 and TRBJ2-1; TRBD2 aligns across 9 bases. With 4 bases clipped from V and 0 bases from J, the junction kept 4 bases outside the gene matches. This CDR3 comprises 16 residues. CDR1 KGHSH and CDR2 LQKENI come from the germline V gene. CDR3 protein: CASSLERGASYNEQFF. The CDR3 DNA reads TGTGCCAGCTCACTTGAGCGGGGGGCCTCCTACAATGAGCAGTTCTTC.

V gene TRBV28 combines with J gene TRBJ2-1, with 12 bases identical to TRBD2. This CDR3 comprises 15 residues. Trimming cost V 4 bases and J 7 bases; bases outside gene matches: 5. Germline lookup yields CDR1 MDHEN and CDR2 SYDVKM. This CDR3 reads CASSSLAGGANEQFF. In DNA form, the CDR3 reads TGTGCCAGCAGTTCGCTAGCGGGAGGGGCTAATGAGCAGTTCTTC.

The chain uses TRBV4-1 and TRBJ1-2, with 8 bases fitting TRBD1. In germline, CDR1 is MGHRA, CDR2 YSYEKL. Trimming took 3 bases from V and 6 from J; bases not matched to a gene: 6. The CDR3 is 14 amino acids. CDR3: CASSHLGQGDGYTF. In nucleotides, the CDR3 is TGCGCCAGCAGCCACCTTGGACAGGGCGATGGCTACACCTTC.

J is TRBJ1-6 and V is TRBV10-3, with D perhaps TRBD1 (5 bases). CDR1 and CDR2 (germline): ENHRY, SYGVKD. Between the trimmed V and J ends, which lost 2 bases and 11 bases, there was a span of 10 bases. CDR3 length: 13 residues. In DNA form, the CDR3 reads TGTGCCATCAGTGAGAATCGGGGGGCACCCCTCCACTTT. This translates into CAISENRGAPLHF.

The chain links TRBV5-4 to TRBJ1-5; D unresolved. Trimming removed 2 bases at V and 4 bases at J, with 7 bases between. Looked up from germline, CDR1 is SGHNT and CDR2 is YYREEE (reference sequence). The CDR3 runs 13 residues. The CDR3 DNA reads TGTGCCAGCAGCTTCGGAGGGAATCAGCCCCAGCATTTT. Its protein is CASSFGGNQPQHF.

This clone occurred a few times. V usage is TRBV5-5 and J usage is TRBJ2-2; no reliable D call. This CDR3 comprises 13 residues. Per the germline V gene, CDR1 is SGHKS and CDR2 is YYEKEE (reference sequence). Trimming took off 1 base at V and 8 bases at J, with 9 bases between the two ends. CDR3 region: CASSLSAAGELFF. The CDR3 nucleotides read TGTGCCAGCAGCTTGTCTGCGGCTGGGGAGCTGTTTTTT.

The genes are TRBV29-1 and TRBJ1-1, with no clear D. The CDR3 sequence is 12 residues long. Germline values: CDR1 SQVTM, CDR2 ANQGSEA. Trimming stripped 5 bases from V and 1 base from J, with 8 bases between. The CDR3 bases are TGCAGCGTTTATACGGGGAACACTGAAGCTTTCTTT. Translation: CSVYTGNTEAFF.

J is TRBJ1-1 and V is TRBV12-5; 8 nucleotides agree with TRBD1. CDR3 length: 14 residues. The germline CDR1 and CDR2 sequences are LGHNT and FRNRAP. J was trimmed by 1 base and V by 7 bases; bases with no gene match: 5. The CDR3 is CASAPGTGNTEAFF. In DNA form, the CDR3 reads TGTGCTAGTGCCCCCGGGACAGGGAACACTGAAGCTTTCTTT.

The chain links TRBV9 to TRBJ2-1, with TRBD1 identical over 7 bases. Germline V lookup: CDR1 SGDLS, CDR2 YYNGEE. Trimming at V came to 0 bases and at J to 2 bases, leaving 5 bases not matched to a gene. The CDR3 consists of 16 residues. The CDR3 is CASSVAWQGAYNEQFF. The CDR3 coding sequence is TGTGCCAGCAGCGTAGCTTGGCAGGGGGCCTACAATGAGCAGTTCTTC. The variable domain in full, completed from reference TRBV9 and TRBJ2-1, reads DSGVTQTPKHLITATGQRVTLRCSPRSGDLSVYWYQQSLDQGLQFLIQYYNGEERAKGNILERFSAQQFPDLHSELNLSSLELGDSALYFCASSVAWQGAYNEQFFGPGTRLTVL.